Each of the 15 T cell receptor beta chains below was sequenced from the same sample in a study of CD8+CD57+ T cells in acquired aplastic anemia. Profiles of TCR beta VDJ and CDR3 were generated from a genomic DNA template. TCRdb independently ran MiXCR on the reads; one entry per CDR3 protein. The table lists 150,000 to 200,000 distinct CDR3 sequences, 35% to 50% of them singletons. Sequencing was performed on sorted CD4+, CD8+, or CD8+CD57+ T cells (not recorded which) from PBMCs. All receptors derive from a human donor in good health.

The chain links TRBV10-2 to TRBJ2-4, with 7 bases matching TRBD1. Germline CDR1 WSHSY, CDR2 SAAADI. J gave up 11 bases and V 3 bases, and 7 bases lay outside the gene matches. This CDR3 spans 13 amino acids. The chain's CDR3 is CASSEGDRVVQYF. In DNA, the CDR3 is TGCGCCAGCAGTGAAGGAGACAGGGTCGTTCAGTACTTC.

With respect to this clonotype: The conserved phenylalanine or tryptophan is not found at the CDR3 terminus, so this likely reflects a read error. V is TRBV7-2 and J is TRBJ1-5; the D is unclear. Looked up from germline, CDR1 is SGHTA and CDR2 is FQGNSA. The CDR3 consists of 14 residues. The V end lost 5 bases, the J end lost 7 bases, and 15 bases lay between the germline ends. CDR3 protein: CASSPLSLNQPQHL. DNA of the CDR3: TGTGCCAGCAGCCCCCTCAGCCTCAACCAGCCCCAGCATCTT.

The J gene is TRBJ2-5, the V gene TRBV28; D assignment may be TRBD1 or TRBD2 (5 bases each). The CDR3 spans 16 residues. Germline V CDR1 and CDR2: MDHEN, SYDVKM. V dropped 2 bases and J dropped 5 bases, with 18 bases sitting between them. The CDR3 reads CASSLGGVGTGETQYF. The CDR3 region has the DNA TGTGCCAGCAGTTTAGGGGGAGTAGGGACCGGCGAGACCCAGTACTTC.

This clonotype showed up many times. The CDR3, as DNA: TGCGCCAGCAGCTTAGCGACCGGGACACACTATGGCTACACCTTC. It specifies CASSLATGTHYGYTF. V and J are TRBV5-1 and TRBJ1-2, with D possibly matching TRBD1 (6 bases). V shed 2 bases and J shed 3 bases, with 14 bases lying between them. Germline CDR1 reads SGHRS; CDR2 reads YFSETQ. The CDR3 sequence is 15 residues long.

The chain couples TRBV20-1 to TRBJ1-2; 11 bases are a match to TRBD1. CDR1 and CDR2 from the germline V gene are DFQATT and SNEGSKA (reference sequence). The CDR3 consists of 15 residues. Trimming took 5 bases from V and 9 from J; bases not matched to a gene: 14. CDR3 coding DNA: TGCAGTGCTCCTGCGGGACAGGGGGGTTATGATAGCTACACCTTC. Translating gives CSAPAGQGGYDSYTF.

The table lists this clonotype with a few counts. V and J are TRBV11-1 and TRBJ1-6, with a possible D match to TRBD1 (6 bases). CDR3 size: 15 residues. Trimming took 6 bases from V and 0 from J, leaving 9 bases between them. Germline CDR1 and CDR2: SGHAT and FQDESV (reference sequence). In nucleotides, the CDR3 is TGTGCCAGCAGAGGAGGGGGCTCCTATAATTCACCCCTCCACTTT. This sequence encodes CASRGGGSYNSPLHF.

The V and J genes are TRBV2 and TRBJ2-3; D uncertain. CDR1 and CDR2 (germline): SNHLY, FYNNEI. The V and J ends lost 8 bases and 0 bases respectively, with 12 bases between them. The CDR3 runs to 14 residues. CDR3 in DNA: TGTGCCAGCGTCGGCCTTCTTAGCACAGATACGCAGTATTTT. Its translation is CASVGLLSTDTQYF.

The genes are TRBV6-2 or TRBV6-3 and TRBJ2-7; 9 nucleotides match TRBD2. V trimming: 6 bases; J trimming: 3 bases; junction bases outside the gene matches: 9. Looked up from germline, CDR1 is MNHEY and CDR2 is SVGEGT. This CDR3 region has 15 residues. CDR3 sequence reads: CASRLGLAGIYEQYF. The CDR3 bases are TGTGCCAGCAGACTCGGCCTAGCGGGAATCTACGAGCAGTACTTC.

The chain uses TRBV15 and TRBJ2-7; no firm D call. Looked up from germline, CDR1 is LNHNV and CDR2 is YYDKDF (reference sequence). The CDR3 runs to 12 residues. V lost 1 base and J 6 bases, leaving 7 bases between the germline ends. The CDR3 protein is CATSRGGVEQYF. CDR3 DNA sequence: TGTGCCACCAGCAGAGGTGGGGTCGAGCAGTACTTC. The variable domain in full, completed from reference TRBV15 and TRBJ2-7, reads DAMVIQNPRYQVTQFGKPVTLSCSQTLNHNVMYWYQQKSSQAPKLLFHYYDKDFNNEADTPDNFQSRRPNTSFCFLDIRSPGLGDTAMYLCATSRGGVEQYFGPGTRLTVT.

The chain recombines TRBV7-8 with TRBJ1-1, with a tentative D call TRBD1 (6 bases). V was clipped by 5 bases and J by 5 bases, with 12 bases between them. Germline V gives CDR1 SGHVS, CDR2 FQNEAQ. The CDR3 is 13 residues long. The CDR3 region has the DNA TGTGCCAGCAGCCCGGAGGGGGGGACTGAAGCTTTCTTT. Translation gives CASSPEGGTEAFF.

This clonotype was seen many times. The chain links TRBV9 to TRBJ2-3; 8 positions match TRBD2. Germline V CDR1 and CDR2: SGDLS, YYNGEE. With 2 bases clipped from V and 2 bases from J, the junction kept 4 bases outside the gene matches. The CDR3 loop spans 15 amino acids. The CDR3 DNA reads as TGTGCCAGCAGCGTTCAAGCGGGAGTCACAGATACGCAGTATTTT. It specifies CASSVQAGVTDTQYF.

The sample holds many counts of this clonotype. V and J are TRBV5-1 and TRBJ1-1; no definite D call. Trimming cost V 0 bases and J 4 bases, with 13 bases left between them. The germline V gene has CDR1 SGHRS and CDR2 YFSETQ. CDR3 length: 15 residues. The CDR3 sequence: CASSLAGSVGTEAFF. CDR3 DNA sequence: TGCGCCAGCAGCTTGGCTGGGTCGGTCGGCACTGAAGCTTTCTTT.

The gene calls are TRBV7-6 and TRBJ2-7, with TRBD2 matching over 8 bases. The CDR3 totals 15 residues. Germline V lookup: CDR1 SGHVS, CDR2 FNYEAQ. V shed 0 bases and J 2 bases; nucleotides not matched to a gene: 3. The CDR3 region is CASSLASGNAYEQYF. CDR3 DNA: TGTGCCAGCAGCTTAGCTAGCGGGAATGCCTACGAGCAGTACTTC.

CDR3 nucleotide sequence: TGTGCCAGCAGCTCGGGGGGCGGGAGGAACGAGCAGTACTTC. Its protein product is CASSSGGGRNEQYF. The V and J genes are TRBV5-4 and TRBJ2-7, with TRBD2 identical over 8 bases. V lost 3 bases to trimming and J lost 5 bases; unmatched junction nucleotides: 7. The germline CDR1 and CDR2 sequences are SGHNT and YYREEE (reference sequence). This CDR3 is built from 14 residues.

This clonotype came up a few times. The CDR3 nucleotides read TGTGCCAGCAGTGATCAGGGGGGAAATTCACCCCTCCACTTT. Its protein product is CASSDQGGNSPLHF. The chain couples TRBV2 to TRBJ1-6; 7 bases agree with TRBD1. The CDR3 is 14 amino acids. CDR1 is SNHLY and CDR2 is FYNNEI in the germline V gene. Unmatched junction bases numbered 3, after V lost 3 bases and J lost 7 bases. Based on the CDR3 plus reference TRBV2 and TRBJ1-6, the full variable domain is EPEVTQTPSHQVTQMGQEVILRCVPISNHLYFYWYRQILGQKVEFLVSFYNNEISEKSEIFDDQFSVERPDGSNFTLKIRSTKLEDSAMYFCASSDQGGNSPLHFGNGTRLTVT.